This T cell receptor beta chain was identified in a study of blood T cell repertoires in COVID-19. Overall study context: Material from acute and convalescent COVID-19 was sourced from the United States, Italy and Spain. Nucleic acid was either cDNA or gDNA, and it came from T cells, B-cell-depleted T cells, or PBMCs.

Original handling: Reference gene primer amplification in the assay estimated nucleated cell counts. Profiling relied on immunoSEQ multiplex PCR, and the TCRdb table lists in-frame clones only, not all of them. V and J calls and clone size are those listed in that table; D and trimming were worked out from the DNA. In the table there are approximately 260,000 clones, roughly 88% of which are singletons. The receptor comes from a woman aged 40 to 50 who had recovered from COVID-19. The sequencing sample was made of peripheral blood.

The CDR3 sequence: CASSLSWGDTGELFF. Here the CDR3 DNA reads TGCGCCAGCAGCTTAAGTTGGGGGGACACCGGGGAGCTGTTTTTT. The chain carries TRBV5-1 and TRBJ2-2, with D maybe TRBD2 (6 bases). Per the germline V gene, CDR1 is SGHRS and CDR2 is YFSETQ. The ends were cut back, 2 bases at V and 3 bases at J, with 11 bases in the middle. This CDR3 spans 15 amino acids.